Sequencing of this T cell receptor (beta chain) was carried out in a study of cytomegalovirus exposure and HLA in healthy donors. For this clone: Antigen: not known.

Study-wide findings and caveats: In a later analysis, a missense DCLRE1C variant was linked to TCR beta V- and J-gene trimming. A later look showed TCR association rates differing by HLA locus, highest for DRB1 and lowest for HLA-C.

The PCR used 60 Vbeta and 13 Jbeta primers. The repertoire was sequenced with immunoSEQ multiplex PCR; TCRdb's copy has only in-frame clones and lacks some. The sample holds under 200,000 clones; approximately 85% are singletons and the top ten take about a tenth. What was sequenced was PBMCs. The clonotype was recovered from a man aged 18 to 30 in good health and CMV-seropositive.

The CDR3 loop reads CASSPPRETDQYF. The CDR3 coding sequence is TGTGCCAGCAGCCCCCCCCGGGAAACGGATCAGTATTTT. The chain has TRBV7-9 and TRBJ2-3, with a tentative D call TRBD2 (5 bases). The V gene's germline CDR1 is SEHNR and CDR2 FQNEAQ (reference sequence). This CDR3 is 13 amino acids long. V lost 5 bases to trimming and J lost 12 bases, with 18 bases between them.